This TCR beta chain is drawn from a study of cytomegalovirus exposure and HLA in healthy donors. General study points: Later analysis identified around 15,000 TCR beta sequences associated with HLA alleles, using a false discovery rate threshold of 0.05.

This clone has just one count. Its antigen is still unknown. The V end was cut by 6 bases, the J end by 6 bases, with 18 bases between. Germline CDR1 and CDR2: MDHEN and SYDVKM. The CDR3 runs 15 residues. This PCR relied on a set of 60 Vbeta primers and 13 Jbeta primers. The protocol was immunoSEQ multiplex PCR, while the TCRdb copy is restricted to in-frame clones and leaves out a portion. The table lists tens of thousands of clones, 82% of them singletons, with under 2.5% in the top ten. The source of this sequence is a young man in good health and CMV-seronegative. The material sequenced was PBMCs. This sequence joins TRBV28 and TRBJ1-5; TRBD1 might be the D (5 bases). The CDR3 sequence: CASSGSGGFSQPQHF. Here the CDR3 DNA reads TGTGCCAGCAGCGGTAGCGGGGGGTTTTCTCAGCCCCAGCATTTT.